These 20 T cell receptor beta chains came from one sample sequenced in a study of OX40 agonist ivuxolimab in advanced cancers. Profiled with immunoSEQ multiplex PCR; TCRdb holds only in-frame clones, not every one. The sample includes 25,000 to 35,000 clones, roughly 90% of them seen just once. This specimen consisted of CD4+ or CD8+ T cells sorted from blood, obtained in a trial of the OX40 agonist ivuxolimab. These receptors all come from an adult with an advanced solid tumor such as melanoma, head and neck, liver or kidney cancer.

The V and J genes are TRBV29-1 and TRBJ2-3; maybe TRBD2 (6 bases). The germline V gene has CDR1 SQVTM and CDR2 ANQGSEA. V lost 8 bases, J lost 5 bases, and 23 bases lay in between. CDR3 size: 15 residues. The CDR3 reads CSLEGGAAYKDTQYF. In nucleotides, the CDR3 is TGCAGCCTGGAGGGTGGGGCAGCCTATAAAGATACGCAGTATTTT.

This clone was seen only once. In nucleotides, the CDR3 is TGTGCCAGCAGCCCTGGGACTAGCGGGGGCCGCTCCTACAATGAGCAGTTCTTC. Protein sequence: CASSPGTSGGRSYNEQFF. This chain links TRBV7-9 with TRBJ2-1; TRBD2 aligns across 14 bases. From germline, CDR1 is SEHNR and CDR2 FQNEAQ (reference sequence). The CDR3 is 18 residues long. The V segment lost 5 bases and the J segment 0 bases; nucleotides outside the gene matches: 6.

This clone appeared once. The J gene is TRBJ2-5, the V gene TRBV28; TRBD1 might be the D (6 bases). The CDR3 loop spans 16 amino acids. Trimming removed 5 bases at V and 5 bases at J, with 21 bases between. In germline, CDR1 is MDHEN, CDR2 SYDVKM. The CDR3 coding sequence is TGTGCCAGCAGTCTAGGATCGACAGGTCCGAGGGAGACCCAGTACTTC. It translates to CASSLGSTGPRETQYF.

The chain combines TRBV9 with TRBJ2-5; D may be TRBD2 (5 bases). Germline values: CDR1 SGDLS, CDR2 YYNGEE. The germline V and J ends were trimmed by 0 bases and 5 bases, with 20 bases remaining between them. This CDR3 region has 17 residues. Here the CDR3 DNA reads TGTGCCAGCAGCGTAGAGGCCAGTTTATTCTCGGGGGAGACCCAGTACTTC. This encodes CASSVEASLFSGETQYF. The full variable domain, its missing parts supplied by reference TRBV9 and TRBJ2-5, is DSGVTQTPKHLITATGQRVTLRCSPRSGDLSVYWYQQSLDQGLQFLIQYYNGEERAKGNILERFSAQQFPDLHSELNLSSLELGDSALYFCASSVEASLFSGETQYFGPGTRLLVL.

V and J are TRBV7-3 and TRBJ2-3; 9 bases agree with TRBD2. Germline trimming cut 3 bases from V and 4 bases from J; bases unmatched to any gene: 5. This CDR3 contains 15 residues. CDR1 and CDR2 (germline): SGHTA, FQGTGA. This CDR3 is CASSFGGGAPDTQYF. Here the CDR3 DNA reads TGTGCCAGCAGCTTTGGCGGGGGGGCCCCAGATACGCAGTATTTT. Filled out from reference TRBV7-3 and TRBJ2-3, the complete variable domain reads GAGVSQTPSNKVTEKGKYVELRCDPISGHTALYWYRQSLGQGPEFLIYFQGTGAADDSGLPNDRFFAVRPEGSVSTLKIQRTERGDSAVYLCASSFGGGAPDTQYFGPGTRLTVL.

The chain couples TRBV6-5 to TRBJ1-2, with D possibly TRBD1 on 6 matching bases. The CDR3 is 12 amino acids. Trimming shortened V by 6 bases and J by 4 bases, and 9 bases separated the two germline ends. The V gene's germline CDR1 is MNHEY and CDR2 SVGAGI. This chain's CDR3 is CASRDSSYGYTF. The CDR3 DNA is TGTGCCAGCAGGGACAGCAGCTATGGCTACACCTTC.

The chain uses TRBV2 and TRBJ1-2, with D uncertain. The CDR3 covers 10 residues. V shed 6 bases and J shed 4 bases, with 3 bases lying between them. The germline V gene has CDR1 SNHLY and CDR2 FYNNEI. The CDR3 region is CASRSYGYTF. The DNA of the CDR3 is TGTGCCAGCAGGAGCTATGGCTACACCTTC.

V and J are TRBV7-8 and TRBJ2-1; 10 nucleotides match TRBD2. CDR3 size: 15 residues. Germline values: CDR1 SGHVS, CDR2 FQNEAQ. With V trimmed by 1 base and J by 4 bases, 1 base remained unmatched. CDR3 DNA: TGTGCCAGCAGCTTAGGGACTAGCGGTTACAATGAGCAGTTCTTC. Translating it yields CASSLGTSGYNEQFF. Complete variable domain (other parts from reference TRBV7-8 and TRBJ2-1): GAGVSQSPRYKVAKRGQDVALRCDPISGHVSLFWYQQALGQGPEFLTYFQNEAQLDKSGLPSDRFFAERPEGSVSTLKIQRTQQEDSAVYLCASSLGTSGYNEQFFGPGTRLTVL.

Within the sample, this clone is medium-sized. Written as DNA, the CDR3 is TGTGCCAGCACCACGGACAGGGACACTGAAGCTTTCTTT. Its protein is CASTTDRDTEAFF. The chain is built from TRBV7-9 and TRBJ1-1; TRBD1 matches 8 bases. The germline V gene has CDR1 SEHNR and CDR2 FQNEAQ (reference sequence). The CDR3 extends over 13 amino acids. Losses at the gene ends were 7 bases for V and 3 bases for J; bases not matched to a gene: 4.

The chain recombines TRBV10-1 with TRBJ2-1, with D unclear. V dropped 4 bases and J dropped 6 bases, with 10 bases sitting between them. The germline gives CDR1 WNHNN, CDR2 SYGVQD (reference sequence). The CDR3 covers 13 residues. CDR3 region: CASSAKVGNEQFF. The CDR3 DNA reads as TGCGCCAGCAGTGCAAAGGTCGGCAATGAGCAGTTCTTC.

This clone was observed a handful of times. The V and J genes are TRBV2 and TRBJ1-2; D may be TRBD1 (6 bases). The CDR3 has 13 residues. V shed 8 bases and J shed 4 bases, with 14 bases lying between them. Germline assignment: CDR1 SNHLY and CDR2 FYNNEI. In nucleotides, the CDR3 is TGTGCCAGCGTCACCACAGGGACCTATGGCTACACCTTC. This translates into CASVTTGTYGYTF.

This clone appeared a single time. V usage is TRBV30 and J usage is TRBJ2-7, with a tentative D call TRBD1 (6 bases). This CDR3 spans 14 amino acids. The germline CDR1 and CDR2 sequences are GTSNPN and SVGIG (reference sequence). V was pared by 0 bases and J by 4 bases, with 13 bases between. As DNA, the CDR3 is TGTGCCTGGAGTGTTACAGGGCCTGGGTACGAGCAGTACTTC. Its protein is CAWSVTGPGYEQYF.

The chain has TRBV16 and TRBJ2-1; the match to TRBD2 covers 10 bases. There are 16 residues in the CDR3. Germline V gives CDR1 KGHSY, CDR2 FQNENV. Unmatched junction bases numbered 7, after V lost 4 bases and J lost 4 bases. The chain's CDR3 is CASSLPLAGEYNEQFF. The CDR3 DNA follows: TGTGCCAGCAGCCTCCCGCTAGCGGGAGAGTACAATGAGCAGTTCTTC. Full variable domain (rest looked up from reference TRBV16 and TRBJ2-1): GEEVAQTPKHLVRGEGQKAKLYCAPIKGHSYVFWYQQVLKNEFKFLISFQNENVFDETGMPKERFSAKCLPNSPCSLEIQATKLEDSAVYFCASSLPLAGEYNEQFFGPGTRLTVL.

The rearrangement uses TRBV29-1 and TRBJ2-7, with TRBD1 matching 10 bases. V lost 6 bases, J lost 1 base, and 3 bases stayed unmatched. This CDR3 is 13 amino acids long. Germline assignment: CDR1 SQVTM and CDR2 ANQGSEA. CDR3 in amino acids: CSVSDRGSYEQYF. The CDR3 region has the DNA TGCAGCGTCTCGGACAGGGGGTCCTACGAGCAGTACTTC.

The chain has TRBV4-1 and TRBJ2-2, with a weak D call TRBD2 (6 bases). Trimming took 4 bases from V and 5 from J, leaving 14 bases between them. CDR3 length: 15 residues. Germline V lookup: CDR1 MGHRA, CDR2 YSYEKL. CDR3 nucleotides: TGCGCCAGCAGCCGATTCGGGGGTGAGACCGGGGAGCTGTTTTTT. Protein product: CASSRFGGETGELFF.

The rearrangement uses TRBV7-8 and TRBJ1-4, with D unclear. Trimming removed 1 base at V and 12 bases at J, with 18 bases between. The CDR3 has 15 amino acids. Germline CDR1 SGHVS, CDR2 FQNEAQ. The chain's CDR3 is CASSLGWGLLTELFF. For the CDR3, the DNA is TGTGCCAGCAGCTTAGGTTGGGGTCTTCTTACGGAACTGTTTTTT.

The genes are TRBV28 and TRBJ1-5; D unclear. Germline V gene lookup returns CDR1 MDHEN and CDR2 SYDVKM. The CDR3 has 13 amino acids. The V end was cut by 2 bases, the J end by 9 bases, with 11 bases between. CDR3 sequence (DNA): TGTGCCAGCAGTTTACCTCGTGGTTGGCCCCAGCATTTT. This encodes CASSLPRGWPQHF.

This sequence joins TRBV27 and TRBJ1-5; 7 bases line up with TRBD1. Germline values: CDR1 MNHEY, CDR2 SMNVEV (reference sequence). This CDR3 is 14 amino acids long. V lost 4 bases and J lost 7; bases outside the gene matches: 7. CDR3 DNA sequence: TGTGCCAGCAGTTCAAACAGGGGATCCCAGCCCCAGCATTTT. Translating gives CASSSNRGSQPQHF.

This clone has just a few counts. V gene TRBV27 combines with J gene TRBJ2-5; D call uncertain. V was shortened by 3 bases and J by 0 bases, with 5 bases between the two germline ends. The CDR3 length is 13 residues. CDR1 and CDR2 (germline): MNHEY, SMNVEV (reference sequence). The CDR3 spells CASSLWYQETQYF. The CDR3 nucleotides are TGTGCCAGCAGTTTGTGGTACCAAGAGACCCAGTACTTC.

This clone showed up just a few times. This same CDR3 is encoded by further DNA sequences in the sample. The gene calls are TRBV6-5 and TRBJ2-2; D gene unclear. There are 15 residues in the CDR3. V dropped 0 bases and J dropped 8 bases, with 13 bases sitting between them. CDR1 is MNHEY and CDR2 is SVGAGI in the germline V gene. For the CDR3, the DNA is TGTGCCAGCAGTTACTCGTCTTGGGTTAGGGGGGAGCTGTTTTTT. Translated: CASSYSSWVRGELFF.